Presented here are 14 T cell receptor beta chains from one specimen sequenced in a study of human T cells and chemical hapten exposure. Time point noted: patch test 3, about 24 weeks after DPC sensitization. Sample treatment: therapeutic diphenylcyclopropenone sensitization with weekly scalp DPC. TCRdb fed the RACE reads into MiXCR, producing one record per CDR3 protein. The repertoire holds 55,000 to 80,000 distinct CDR3 sequences, with approximately 11% as singletons. The sequenced sample was whole blood, obtained in connection with sensitization to the hapten diphenylcyclopropenone (DPC). These receptors all come from a woman under 40 with alopecia areata. Some clones in this sample may be carry-over from other donors' samples.

The table lists this clonotype with a few counts. This chain uses TRBV7-9 with TRBJ1-2; D perhaps matches TRBD1 (5 bases). Germline V CDR1 and CDR2: SEHNR, FQNEAQ (reference sequence). The CDR3 loop spans 14 amino acids. V lost 1 base, J lost 7 bases, and 13 bases lay in between. As DNA, the CDR3 is TGTGCCAGCAGCTTAGGGGTCGGAGGGGCTGGCTACACCTTC. This codes for CASSLGVGGAGYTF.

The chain is built from TRBV5-1 and TRBJ1-5; 10 bases match TRBD1. CDR1 is SGHRS, CDR2 YFSETQ, per germline. The CDR3 consists of 15 residues. V gave up 4 bases and J gave up 7 bases; unmatched junction bases: 8. CDR3 amino acids: CASSGDRGKRQPQHF. The CDR3 region has the DNA TGCGCCAGCAGCGGGGACAGGGGTAAAAGACAGCCCCAGCATTTT. Full variable domain (outside the CDR3, taken from reference TRBV5-1 and TRBJ1-5): KAGVTQTPRYLIKTRGQQVTLSCSPISGHRSVSWYQQTPGQGLQFLFEYFSETQRNKGNFPGRFSGRQFSNSRSEMNVSTLELGDSALYLCASSGDRGKRQPQHFGDGTRLSIL.

The chain joins TRBV6-2 or TRBV6-3 to TRBJ2-3; possibly TRBD2 for D (5 bases). V gave up 5 bases and J gave up 2 bases, with 14 bases separating them. The CDR3 has 15 amino acids. Germline V gene lookup returns CDR1 MNHEY and CDR2 SVGEGT. In DNA, the CDR3 is TGTGCCAGCAGTGACTTAGGACTCGCCACAGATACGCAGTATTTT. As protein: CASSDLGLATDTQYF.

For this clonotype: This may stem from a read error, because a much larger clone lies one nucleotide away. The chain joins TRBV6-5 to TRBJ1-6; weak D call: TRBD1 (5 bases). In germline, CDR1 is MNHEY, CDR2 SVGAGI. The CDR3 covers 15 residues. The chain's CDR3 is CTSSYSLNIGAPLHF. CDR3 DNA: TGTACCAGCAGTTACTCGCTAAATATAGGGGCGCCCCTCCACTTT.

In this sample, this clonotype turned up many times. The rearrangement uses TRBV18 and TRBJ1-2, with D maybe TRBD1 (5 bases). CDR1 is KGHSH and CDR2 is LQKENI in the germline V gene. V dropped 4 bases and J dropped 0 bases, with 9 bases sitting between them. The CDR3 totals 14 residues. The DNA of the CDR3 is TGTGCCAGCTCACAACAGGCGACTAACTATGGCTACACCTTC. Protein product: CASSQQATNYGYTF.

The V and J genes are TRBV3-1 and TRBJ2-5, with TRBD2 identical over 13 bases. Per germline, CDR1 LGHDT and CDR2 YNNKEL (reference sequence). The CDR3 has 15 amino acids. The V and J ends lost 5 bases and 5 bases, in that order; junction bases with no gene match: 5. The CDR3 DNA follows: TGTGCCAGCAGCGCCGGACTAGCGGGGGTTGAGACCCAGTACTTC. This translates into CASSAGLAGVETQYF.

This clonotype was detected a few times. The J gene is TRBJ2-5, the V gene TRBV7-2; the D is unclear. V was trimmed by 1 base and J by 2 bases, leaving 17 bases between them. Germline assignment: CDR1 SGHTA and CDR2 FQGNSA. The CDR3 has 17 amino acids. The CDR3 spells CASSLVARLYLQETQYF. CDR3 bases: TGTGCCAGCAGCTTAGTTGCTCGGCTGTACCTACAAGAGACCCAGTACTTC.

This clonotype turned up a few times. The chain couples TRBV21-1 to TRBJ1-1; the DNA was not compared with TRBD1, the D call given in the table. TRBV21-1 counts as a pseudogene. The CDR3 contains 17 residues. CDR3 sequence (DNA): TGTGCCAGCAGCAAGGTGGGACAGGGGAAAATGAACACTGAAGCTTTCTTT. Residues: CASSKVGQGKMNTEAFF.

This clonotype was seen ten or more times. V is TRBV2 and J is TRBJ2-2; 7 bases are shared with TRBD1. V lost 5 bases and J lost 4; bases outside the gene matches: 7. Germline V gene sequence: CDR1 SNHLY, CDR2 FYNNEI. This CDR3 contains 15 residues. DNA of the CDR3: TGTGCCAGCAGTAGACAGGGCCTTGGCACCGGGGAGCTGTTTTTT. Its translation: CASSRQGLGTGELFF.

For this clonotype: The germline gene is not matched at one end of the junction; a read error may be the cause. The chain recombines TRBV9 with TRBJ1-1; 8 positions match TRBD1. Germline CDR1 is SGDLS and CDR2 is YYNGEE. CDR3 size: 12 residues. The CDR3 region has the DNA TGTGCCAACAGCCGGGGGACAGGCAGTGCTTTCTTT. Its protein is CANSRGTGSAFF. Supplemented by reference TRBV9 and TRBJ1-1, the full variable domain reads DSGVTQTPKHLITATGQRVTLRCSPRSGDLSVYWYQQSLDQGLQFLIQYYNGEERAKGNILERFSAQQFPDLHSELNLSSLELGDSALYFCANSRGTGSAFFGQGTRLTVV.

This clonotype has a handful of counts. The chain joins TRBV10-3 to TRBJ1-2; 7 bases align to TRBD1. The V gene's germline CDR1 is ENHRY and CDR2 SYGVKD. The CDR3 has 16 amino acids. J lost 3 bases, V lost 3 bases, and 10 bases had no gene match. The CDR3 sequence is CAISDPRGKGDYGYTF. CDR3 DNA: TGTGCCATCAGTGACCCCAGGGGGAAGGGGGACTATGGCTACACCTTC.

There are a few counts of this clonotype. This chain connects TRBV19 to TRBJ1-5; D perhaps matches TRBD1 (5 bases). The germline V gene has CDR1 LNHDA and CDR2 SQIVND (reference sequence). V lost 10 bases and J 15 bases, leaving 16 bases between the germline ends. The CDR3 covers 10 residues. The CDR3 loop is CANARGQGHF. CDR3 nucleotides: TGTGCCAACGCCCGGGGCCAGGGGCATTTT.

This clonotype was counted a few times. The J gene is TRBJ2-4, the V gene TRBV7-2; perhaps TRBD2 as D (5 bases). Germline V gene lookup returns CDR1 SGHTA and CDR2 FQGNSA. The ends were cut back, 5 bases at V and 9 bases at J, with 14 bases in the middle. The length of the CDR3 is 13 residues. CDR3 coding DNA: TGTGCCAGCAGCACTGATTCGAGGGTCATTCAGTACTTC. This translates into CASSTDSRVIQYF. The whole variable domain, remainder taken from reference TRBV7-2 and TRBJ2-4, is GAGVSQSPSNKVTEKGKDVELRCDPISGHTALYWYRQSLGQGLEFLIYFQGNSAPDKSGLPSDRFSAERTGGSVSTLTIQRTQQEDSAVYLCASSTDSRVIQYFGAGTRLSVL.

The V gene is TRBV30, the J gene TRBJ1-1, with D maybe TRBD1 (5 bases). V was pared by 4 bases and J by 1 base, with 10 bases between. The CDR3 contains 13 residues. CDR1 GTSNPN and CDR2 SVGIG come from the germline V gene (reference sequence). The CDR3 sequence: CAWMEGPNTEAFF. The CDR3 DNA follows: TGTGCCTGGATGGAGGGACCGAACACTGAAGCTTTCTTT.